This T cell receptor beta chain was documented in a study of human T cells and chemical hapten exposure. On the study more broadly: Patch tests applied 0.01% DPC to the upper back and were scored after 6 days.

This clonotype was recorded many times. Its target is not known. Germline values: CDR1 DFQATT, CDR2 SNEGSKA (reference sequence). The V and J ends lost 5 bases and 1 base respectively, with 13 bases between them. The CDR3 contains 14 residues. Findings and limits, study-wide: Those TCRs sitting above 1 in 1000 frequency stayed the same with DPC sensitization.

Individual cDNA molecules had unique molecular identifiers attached to them by the library. TCRdb ran MiXCR on the RACE reads and lists one entry per CDR3 protein. The top ten hold roughly 4.9% of the sample, which has approximately 77,000 distinct CDR3 sequences, about 14% seen once. Time point reported: pre-sensitization, week 0. Treatment denoted: therapeutic diphenylcyclopropenone sensitization with weekly scalp DPC. In every case, blood was obtained before the patch test was applied. The chain employs TRBV20-1 and TRBJ2-3; unclear D gene. The TCR originated in a woman aged 50 to 60 with alopecia areata. Some clones in this sample may be carry-over from other donors' samples. The specimen was whole blood, collected in connection with sensitization to the hapten diphenylcyclopropenone (DPC). The CDR3 region is CSAGIDARTDTQYF. CDR3 DNA: TGCAGTGCTGGAATTGACGCCCGCACAGATACGCAGTATTTT.